This T cell receptor (beta chain) was obtained from a study of OX40 agonist ivuxolimab in advanced cancers. Some clones are missing from TCRdb's copy, which holds only in-frame ones; the method was immunoSEQ multiplex PCR. In the table there are nearly 80,000 clones, approximately 84% of which are singletons. This clone showed up just a few times. The TCR originated in an adult with an advanced solid tumor such as melanoma, head and neck, liver or kidney cancer. The sample was CD4+ or CD8+ T cells sorted from blood, taken in a trial of the OX40 agonist ivuxolimab.

CDR3 DNA sequence: TGTGCCAGCTCACCGGGGACAGGGGGGTACTATGGCTACACCTTC. Its translation is CASSPGTGGYYGYTF. The chain couples TRBV18 to TRBJ1-2; 11 bases map to TRBD1. This CDR3 is 15 amino acids long. The germline CDR1 and CDR2 sequences are KGHSH and LQKENI. Trimming cost V 3 bases and J 3 bases; bases outside gene matches: 3.